This TCR beta chain was recovered during a study of OX40 agonist ivuxolimab in advanced cancers. The V gene's germline CDR1 is MNHNS and CDR2 SASEGT. CDR3 length equals 13 residues. V was trimmed by 6 bases and J by 4 bases, leaving 13 bases between them. The assay was immunoSEQ multiplex PCR, and TCRdb's table has in-frame clones only and misses some. This sample has 50,000 or so clones; approximately 83% occur once, and the top ten carry under 15%. Patients were ineligible given autoimmune disease history or systemic immunosuppression. The chain links TRBV6-1 to TRBJ2-7, with D perhaps TRBD1 or TRBD2 (5 bases each). The sample here was CD4+ or CD8+ T cells sorted from blood, taken in a trial of the OX40 agonist ivuxolimab. This receptor was obtained from an adult with an advanced solid tumor such as melanoma, head and neck, liver or kidney cancer. The CDR3 spells CASSQRGVYEQYF. The CDR3 DNA sequence: TGTGCCAGCAGCCAAAGAGGGGTTTACGAGCAGTACTTC.